This paragraph covers one TCR beta chain sequence. The repertoire was sequenced with immunoSEQ multiplex PCR; TCRdb's copy has only in-frame clones and lacks some. The data show 97,000 or so clones, 90% to 95% seen once. This specimen comes from a study of T cell responses to AZD1222 COVID-19 vaccine. Germline CDR1 and CDR2: GTSNPN and SVGIG (reference sequence). The CDR3 length is 15 residues. The V segment lost 3 bases and the J segment 5 bases; nucleotides outside the gene matches: 10. This TCR was sampled from an adult who received the AZD1222 COVID-19 vaccine. V is TRBV30 and J is TRBJ1-5, with 7 bases that match TRBD1. Sample: peripheral blood, taken 28 days after the second AZD1222 dose. The CDR3 reads CAWSALGQGDQPQHF. The CDR3 DNA reads as TGTGCCTGGAGCGCCCTGGGTCAGGGGGATCAGCCCCAGCATTTT.